This T cell receptor beta chain was sequenced for a study of blood T cells in healthy people across ages. The table lists this clonotype with a count of one. CDR1 MNHEY and CDR2 SVGAGI come from the germline V gene. The CDR3 contains 12 residues. V lost 6 bases to trimming and J lost 7 bases, with 10 bases between them. Through a sample-barcoded 5' primer and a J-beta primer mix, a second PCR was run for roughly 6 to 11 cycles. TCRdb analysed the 5' RACE reads with MiXCR anew, one entry per CDR3 protein. In the table there are 1.5 million to 2 million distinct CDR3 sequences, just under 50% of which are singletons.

The receptor's source is a woman aged 40 to 50 in good health. Sequenced: blood. This rearrangement joins TRBV6-5 to TRBJ2-1; D gene uncertain. CDR3 residues: CASSEVGNEQFF. In DNA form, the CDR3 reads TGTGCCAGCAGCGAGGTGGGGAATGAGCAGTTCTTC.